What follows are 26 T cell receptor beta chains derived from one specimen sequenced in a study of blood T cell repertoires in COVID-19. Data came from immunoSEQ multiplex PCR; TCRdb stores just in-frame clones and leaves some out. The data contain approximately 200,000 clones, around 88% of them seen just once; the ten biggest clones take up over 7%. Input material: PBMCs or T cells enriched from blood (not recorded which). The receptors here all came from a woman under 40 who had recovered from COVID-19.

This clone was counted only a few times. The chain's CDR3 is CASSQDGGRHGYTF. In DNA form, the CDR3 reads TGTGCCAGCAGTCAGGATGGAGGGCGGCATGGCTACACCTTC. The gene calls are TRBV28 and TRBJ1-2, with D unresolved. This CDR3 has 14 amino acids. Germline V gives CDR1 MDHEN, CDR2 SYDVKM. V lost 5 bases and J lost 6, with 16 bases in between.

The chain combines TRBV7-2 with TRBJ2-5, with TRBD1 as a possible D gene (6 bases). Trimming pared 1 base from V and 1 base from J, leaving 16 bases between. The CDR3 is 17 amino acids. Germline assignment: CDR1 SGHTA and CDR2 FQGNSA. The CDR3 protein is CASSLGTTGSGQETQYF. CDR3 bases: TGTGCCAGCAGCTTAGGTACTACAGGGTCAGGCCAAGAGACCCAGTACTTC.

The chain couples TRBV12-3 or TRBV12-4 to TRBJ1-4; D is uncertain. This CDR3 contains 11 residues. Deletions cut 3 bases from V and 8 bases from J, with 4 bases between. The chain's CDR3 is CASSLAEKLFF. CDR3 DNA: TGTGCCAGCAGTTTGGCCGAAAAACTGTTTTTT.

The CDR3 region is CASSLDPGVETQYF. The CDR3 DNA sequence: TGTGCCAGCAGCTTAGATCCGGGAGTTGAGACCCAGTACTTC. The rearrangement joins TRBV11-2 to TRBJ2-5; D perhaps matches TRBD2 (6 bases). The V end was cut by 0 bases, the J end by 5 bases, with 10 bases between. Germline assignment: CDR1 SGHAT and CDR2 FQNNGV. This CDR3 spans 14 amino acids.

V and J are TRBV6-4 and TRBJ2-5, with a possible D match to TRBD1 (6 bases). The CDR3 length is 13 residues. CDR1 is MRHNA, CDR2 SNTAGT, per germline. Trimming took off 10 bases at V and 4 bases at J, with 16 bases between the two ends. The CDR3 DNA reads TGTGCCACCTCGAGGGGCAGGGGAGAGACCCAGTACTTC. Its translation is CATSRGRGETQYF.

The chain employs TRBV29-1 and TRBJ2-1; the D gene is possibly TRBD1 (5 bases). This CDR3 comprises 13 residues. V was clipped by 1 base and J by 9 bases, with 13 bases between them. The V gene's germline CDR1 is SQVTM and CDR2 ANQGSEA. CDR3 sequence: CSVEVEAGIEQFF. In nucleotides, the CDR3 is TGCAGCGTTGAAGTTGAGGCAGGGATTGAGCAGTTCTTC.

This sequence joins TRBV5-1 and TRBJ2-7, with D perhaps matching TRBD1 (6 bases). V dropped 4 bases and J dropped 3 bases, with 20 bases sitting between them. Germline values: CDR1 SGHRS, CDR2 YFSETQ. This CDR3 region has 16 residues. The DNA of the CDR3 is TGCGCCAGCAGCGTCCAACCGACAGGAGTAGACTACGAGCAGTACTTC. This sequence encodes CASSVQPTGVDYEQYF.

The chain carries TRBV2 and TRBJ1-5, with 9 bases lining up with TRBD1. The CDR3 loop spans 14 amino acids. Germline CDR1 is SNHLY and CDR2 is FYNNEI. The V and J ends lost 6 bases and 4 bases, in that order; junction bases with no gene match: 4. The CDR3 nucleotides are TGTGCCAGCAGAGCAGACAGGGGGAATCAGCCCCAGCATTTT. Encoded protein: CASRADRGNQPQHF. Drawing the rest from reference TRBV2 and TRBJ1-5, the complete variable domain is EPEVTQTPSHQVTQMGQEVILRCVPISNHLYFYWYRQILGQKVEFLVSFYNNEISEKSEIFDDQFSVERPDGSNFTLKIRSTKLEDSAMYFCASRADRGNQPQHFGDGTRLSIL.

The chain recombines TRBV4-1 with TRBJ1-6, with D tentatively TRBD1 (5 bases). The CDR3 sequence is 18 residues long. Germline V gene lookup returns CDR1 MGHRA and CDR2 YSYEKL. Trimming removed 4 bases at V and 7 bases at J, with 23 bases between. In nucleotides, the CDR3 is TGCGCCAGCAGCCCATACGGGGAAGCGGGGGGATGGAATTCACCCCTCCACTTT. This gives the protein CASSPYGEAGGWNSPLHF.

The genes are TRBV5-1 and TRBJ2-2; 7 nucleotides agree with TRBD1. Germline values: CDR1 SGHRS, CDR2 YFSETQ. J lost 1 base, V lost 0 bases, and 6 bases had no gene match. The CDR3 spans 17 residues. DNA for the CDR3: TGCGCCAGCAGCTTGGCAGGCGGACAGGAGAACACCGGGGAGCTGTTTTTT. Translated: CASSLAGGQENTGELFF.

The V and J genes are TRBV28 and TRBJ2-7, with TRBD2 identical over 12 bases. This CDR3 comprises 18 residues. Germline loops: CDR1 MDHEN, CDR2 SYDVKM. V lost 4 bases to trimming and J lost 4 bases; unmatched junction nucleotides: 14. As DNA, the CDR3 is TGTGCCAGCAGTTCGCTAGGACTAGCGGGAACTTCCCTTTACGAGCAGTACTTC. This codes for CASSSLGLAGTSLYEQYF.

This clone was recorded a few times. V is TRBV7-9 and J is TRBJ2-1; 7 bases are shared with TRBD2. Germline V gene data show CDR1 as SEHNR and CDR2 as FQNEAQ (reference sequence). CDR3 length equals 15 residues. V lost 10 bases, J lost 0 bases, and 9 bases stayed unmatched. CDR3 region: CATPSGGSSYNEQFF. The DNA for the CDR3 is TGTGCCACCCCGTCGGGCGGGAGCTCCTACAATGAGCAGTTCTTC.

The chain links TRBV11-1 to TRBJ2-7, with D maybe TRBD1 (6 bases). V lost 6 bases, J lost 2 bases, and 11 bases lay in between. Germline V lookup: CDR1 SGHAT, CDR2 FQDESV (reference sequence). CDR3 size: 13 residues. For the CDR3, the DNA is TGTGCCAGCAGTTACAGGGCCCCCTACGAGCAGTACTTC. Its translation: CASSYRAPYEQYF.

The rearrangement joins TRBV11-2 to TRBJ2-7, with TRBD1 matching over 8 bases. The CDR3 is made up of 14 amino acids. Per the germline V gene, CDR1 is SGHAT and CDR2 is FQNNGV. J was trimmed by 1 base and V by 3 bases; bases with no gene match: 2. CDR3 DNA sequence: TGTGCCAGCAGCTTCGGACAGGGATCCTACGAGCAGTACTTC. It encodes CASSFGQGSYEQYF.

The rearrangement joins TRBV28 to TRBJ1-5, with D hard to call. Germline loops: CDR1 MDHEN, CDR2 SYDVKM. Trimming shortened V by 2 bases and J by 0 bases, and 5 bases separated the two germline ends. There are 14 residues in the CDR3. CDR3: CASSLEYSNQPQHF. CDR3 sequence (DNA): TGTGCCAGCAGTTTAGAGTATAGCAATCAGCCCCAGCATTTT. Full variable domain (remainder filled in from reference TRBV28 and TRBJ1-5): DVKVTQSSRYLVKRTGEKVFLECVQDMDHENMFWYRQDPGLGLRLIYFSYDVKMKEKGDIPEGYSVSREKKERFSLILESASTNQTSMYLCASSLEYSNQPQHFGDGTRLSIL.

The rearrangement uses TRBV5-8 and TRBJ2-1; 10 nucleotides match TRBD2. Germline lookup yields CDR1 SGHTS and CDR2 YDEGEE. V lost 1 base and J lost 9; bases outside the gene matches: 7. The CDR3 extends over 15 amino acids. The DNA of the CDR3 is TGTGCCAGCAGCTTGAGACTAGCGGGCCCTCCTGAGCAGTTCTTC. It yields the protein CASSLRLAGPPEQFF.

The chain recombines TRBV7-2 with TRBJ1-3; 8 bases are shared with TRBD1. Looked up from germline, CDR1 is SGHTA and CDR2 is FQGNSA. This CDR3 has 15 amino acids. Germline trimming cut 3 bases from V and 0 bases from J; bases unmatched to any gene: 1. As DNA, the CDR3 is TGTGCCAGCAGCTTCGACAGGGGCTCTGGAAACACCATATATTTT. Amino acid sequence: CASSFDRGSGNTIYF.

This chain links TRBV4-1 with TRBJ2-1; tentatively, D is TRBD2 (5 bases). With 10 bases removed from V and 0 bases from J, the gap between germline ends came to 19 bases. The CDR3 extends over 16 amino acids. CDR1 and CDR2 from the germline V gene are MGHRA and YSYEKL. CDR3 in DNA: TGCGCCACCGCACTGACGGACGGAGGCTCCTACAATGAGCAGTTCTTC. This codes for CATALTDGGSYNEQFF.

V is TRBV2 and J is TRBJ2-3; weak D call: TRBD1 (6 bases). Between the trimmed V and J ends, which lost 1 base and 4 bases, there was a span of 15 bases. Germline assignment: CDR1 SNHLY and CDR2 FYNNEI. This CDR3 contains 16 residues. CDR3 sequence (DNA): TGTGCCAGCAGTGAAGGGTTCAGGGGACACGCAGATACGCAGTATTTT. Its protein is CASSEGFRGHADTQYF.

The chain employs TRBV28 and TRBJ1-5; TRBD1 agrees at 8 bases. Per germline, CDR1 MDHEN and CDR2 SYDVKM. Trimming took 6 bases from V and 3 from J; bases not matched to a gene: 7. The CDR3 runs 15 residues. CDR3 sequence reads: CASRSGQAYNQPQHF. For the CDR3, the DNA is TGTGCCAGCAGGTCGGGACAGGCCTACAATCAGCCCCAGCATTTT.

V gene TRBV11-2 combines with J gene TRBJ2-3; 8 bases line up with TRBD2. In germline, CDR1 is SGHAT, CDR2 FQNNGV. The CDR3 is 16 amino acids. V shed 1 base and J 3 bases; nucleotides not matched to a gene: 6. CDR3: CASSLVAGGGTDTQYF. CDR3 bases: TGTGCCAGCAGCTTAGTCGCGGGAGGAGGGACAGATACGCAGTATTTT.

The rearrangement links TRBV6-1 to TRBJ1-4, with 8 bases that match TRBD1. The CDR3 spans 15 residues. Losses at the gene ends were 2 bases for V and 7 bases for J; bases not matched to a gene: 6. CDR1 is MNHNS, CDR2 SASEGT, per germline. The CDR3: CASSESGQGSEKLFF. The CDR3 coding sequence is TGTGCCAGCAGTGAATCCGGACAGGGTAGTGAAAAACTGTTTTTT.

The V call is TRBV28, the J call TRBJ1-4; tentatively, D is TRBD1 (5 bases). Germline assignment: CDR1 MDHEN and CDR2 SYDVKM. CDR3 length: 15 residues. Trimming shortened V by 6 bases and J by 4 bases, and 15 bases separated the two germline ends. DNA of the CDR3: TGTGCCAGCAGGCACAGACAGAAATATAATGAAAAACTGTTTTTT. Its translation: CASRHRQKYNEKLFF.

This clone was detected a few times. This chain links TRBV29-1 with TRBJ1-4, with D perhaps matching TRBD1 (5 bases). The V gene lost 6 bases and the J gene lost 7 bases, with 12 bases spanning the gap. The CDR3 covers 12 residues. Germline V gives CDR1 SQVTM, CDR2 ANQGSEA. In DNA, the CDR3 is TGCAGCGTGGGGCAGGGTAGTGAAAAACTGTTTTTT. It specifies CSVGQGSEKLFF. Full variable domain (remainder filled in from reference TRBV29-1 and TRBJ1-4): SAVISQKPSRDICQRGTSLTIQCQVDSQVTMMFWYRQQPGQSLTLIATANQGSEATYESGFVIDKFPISRPNLTFSTLTVSNMSPEDSSIYLCSVGQGSEKLFFGSGTQLSVL.

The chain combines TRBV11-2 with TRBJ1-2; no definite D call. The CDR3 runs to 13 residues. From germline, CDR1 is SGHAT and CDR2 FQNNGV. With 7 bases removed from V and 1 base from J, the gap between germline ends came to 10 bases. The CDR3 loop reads CASTSQVNYGYTF. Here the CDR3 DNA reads TGTGCCAGCACCTCTCAGGTTAACTATGGCTACACCTTC.

The CDR3 DNA sequence: TGTGCCAGCAGCCGTACACTAGCGGGAGGGCCCGGGGATACGCAGTATTTT. It is translated as CASSRTLAGGPGDTQYF. The rearrangement uses TRBV3-1 (or the pseudogene TRBV3-2) and TRBJ2-3; 13 bases are shared with TRBD2. The CDR3 consists of 17 residues. CDR1 and CDR2 from the germline V gene are LGHDT and YNNKEL (reference sequence). After removal of 4 bases from V and 6 bases from J, the junction contained 10 bases not matched to a gene.